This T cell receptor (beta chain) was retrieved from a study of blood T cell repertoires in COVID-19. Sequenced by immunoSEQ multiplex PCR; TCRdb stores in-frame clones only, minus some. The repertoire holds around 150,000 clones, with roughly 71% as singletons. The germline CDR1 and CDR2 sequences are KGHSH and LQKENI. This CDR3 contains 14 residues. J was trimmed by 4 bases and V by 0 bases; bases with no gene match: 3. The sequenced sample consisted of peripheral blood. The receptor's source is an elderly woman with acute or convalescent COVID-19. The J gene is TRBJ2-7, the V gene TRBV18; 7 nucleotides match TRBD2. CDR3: CASSPPGGVYEQYF. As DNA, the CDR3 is TGTGCCAGCTCACCACCGGGGGGGGTATACGAGCAGTACTTC. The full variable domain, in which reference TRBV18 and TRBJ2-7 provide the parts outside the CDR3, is NAGVMQNPRHLVRRRGQEARLRCSPMKGHSHVYWYRQLPEEGLKFMVYLQKENIIDESGMPKERFSAEFPKEGPSILRIQQVVRGDSAAYFCASSPPGGVYEQYFGPGTRLTVT.